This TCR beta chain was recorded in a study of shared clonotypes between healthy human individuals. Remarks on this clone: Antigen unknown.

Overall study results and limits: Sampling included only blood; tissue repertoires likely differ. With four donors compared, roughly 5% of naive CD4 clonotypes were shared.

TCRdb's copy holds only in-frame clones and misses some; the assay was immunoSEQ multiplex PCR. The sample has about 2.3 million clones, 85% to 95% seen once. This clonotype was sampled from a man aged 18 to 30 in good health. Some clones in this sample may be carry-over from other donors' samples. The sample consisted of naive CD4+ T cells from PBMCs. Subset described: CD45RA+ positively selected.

The CDR3 nucleotides are TGTGCCAGCAGCTTAGGAGGAGACGGCGAGCAGTACTTC. Encoded protein: CASSLGGDGEQYF. The chain joins TRBV7-2 to TRBJ2-7, with D hard to call. The CDR3 covers 13 residues. With 1 base removed from V and 6 bases from J, the gap between germline ends came to 10 bases. Per the germline V gene, CDR1 is SGHTA and CDR2 is FQGNSA.